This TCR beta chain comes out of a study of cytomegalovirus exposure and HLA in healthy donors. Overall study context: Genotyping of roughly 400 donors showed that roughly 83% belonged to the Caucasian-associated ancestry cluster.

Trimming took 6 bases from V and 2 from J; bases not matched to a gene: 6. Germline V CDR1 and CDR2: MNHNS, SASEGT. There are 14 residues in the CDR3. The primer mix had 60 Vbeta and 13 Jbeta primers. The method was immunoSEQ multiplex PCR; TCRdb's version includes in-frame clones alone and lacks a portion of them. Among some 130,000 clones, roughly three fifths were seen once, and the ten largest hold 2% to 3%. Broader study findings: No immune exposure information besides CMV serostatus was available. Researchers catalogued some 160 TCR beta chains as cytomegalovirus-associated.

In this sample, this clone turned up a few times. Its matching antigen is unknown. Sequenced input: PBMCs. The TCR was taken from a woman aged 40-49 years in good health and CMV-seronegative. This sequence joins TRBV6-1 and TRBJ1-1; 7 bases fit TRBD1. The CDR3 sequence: CASRPTGVNTEAFF. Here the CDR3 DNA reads TGTGCCAGCAGACCTACAGGGGTCAACACTGAAGCTTTCTTT.